This TCR beta chain is drawn from a study of blood T cell repertoires in COVID-19. Trimming cost V 4 bases and J 4 bases; bases outside gene matches: 10. Germline CDR1 is SGHDT and CDR2 is YYEEEE. CDR3 length equals 17 residues. Authors' analysis steps: Reference gene primer amplification yielded estimated nucleated cell counts. Clones were sequenced by immunoSEQ multiplex PCR, and TCRdb holds only the in-frame ones, with some missing. For V, J and clone size, that table is used; D and trimming come from the DNA. This sample yields 40,000 to 55,000 clones, of which about 81% are seen a single time; 13% to 15% belongs to the top ten.

Input material: peripheral blood. This receptor was taken from a human donor with acute or convalescent COVID-19. The donor label of this sample is uncertain. The V gene is TRBV5-6, the J gene TRBJ2-5; TRBD2 agrees at 13 bases. The CDR3 protein is CASSPLGLAGIPETQYF. The DNA for the CDR3 is TGTGCCAGCAGCCCCCTGGGACTAGCGGGAATCCCAGAGACCCAGTACTTC.